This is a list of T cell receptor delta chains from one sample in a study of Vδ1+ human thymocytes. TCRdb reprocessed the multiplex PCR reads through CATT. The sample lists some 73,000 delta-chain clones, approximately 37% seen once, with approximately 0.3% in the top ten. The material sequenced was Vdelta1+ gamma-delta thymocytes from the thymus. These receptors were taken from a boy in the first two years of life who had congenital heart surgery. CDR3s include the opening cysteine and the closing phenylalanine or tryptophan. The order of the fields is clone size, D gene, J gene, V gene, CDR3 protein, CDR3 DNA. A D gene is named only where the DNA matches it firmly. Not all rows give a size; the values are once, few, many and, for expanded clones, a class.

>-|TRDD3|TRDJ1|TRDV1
CALENLRQLRTGDPLGKLIF
TGTGCTCTTGAAAACCTCCGCCAGCTCCGTACTGGGGATCCGCTGGGGAAACTCATCTTT
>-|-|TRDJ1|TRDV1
CALGERGNFLPGLLGDTSHTDKLIF
TGTGCTCTTGGGGAACGGGGTAACTTCCTACCGGGATTACTGGGGGACACCTCCCACACCGATAAACTCATCTTT
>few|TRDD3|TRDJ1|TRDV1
CALGEPKPPLSAFRFGGYNTDKLIF
TGTGCTCTTGGGGAGCCAAAGCCTCCTCTGTCCGCCTTCCGATTTGGGGGATATAACACCGATAAACTCATCTTT
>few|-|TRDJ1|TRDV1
CALGDPFPIKTTDKLIF
TGTGCTCTTGGGGACCCATTTCCCATTAAAACCACCGATAAACTCATCTTT
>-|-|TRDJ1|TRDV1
CALGEDTTDRRRWLKLIF
TGTGCTCTTGGGGAGGACACTACAGATCGACGTCGGTGGCTTAAACTCATCTTT
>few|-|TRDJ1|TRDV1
CALGELREGDRNSDKLIF
TGTGCTCTTGGGGAACTTCGAGAAGGGGATAGAAATAGTGATAAACTCATCTTT
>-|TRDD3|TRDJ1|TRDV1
CALGETLDLYWGRRYTDKLIF
TGTGCTCTTGGGGAAACCCTGGACTTGTACTGGGGGAGACGGTACACCGATAAACTCATCTTT
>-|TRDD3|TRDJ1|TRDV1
CALGEFGGIRGRGCTDKLIF
TGTGCTCTTGGGGAATTCGGGGGGATACGGGGACGGGGTTGCACCGATAAACTCATCTTT
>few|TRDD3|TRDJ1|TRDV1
CALGDTTRRVPVLYWGIRRAPDKLIF
TGTGCTCTTGGGGACACAACTCGTAGGGTACCCGTGTTGTACTGGGGGATACGCAGGGCGCCCGATAAACTCATCTTT
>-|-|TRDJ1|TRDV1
CALGELIPGAKLIF
TGTGCTCTTGGGGAACTTATACCTGGGGCCAAACTCATCTTT
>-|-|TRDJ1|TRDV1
CALGVCAKWVPYTDKLIF
TGTGCTCTTGGGGTGTGCGCTAAGTGGGTCCCTTACACCGATAAACTCATCTTT
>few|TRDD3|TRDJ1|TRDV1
CALGDHFLRQIDGGYAGWYTDKLIF
TGTGCTCTTGGGGACCACTTCCTACGTCAGATAGATGGGGGATACGCGGGGTGGTACACCGATAAACTCATCTTC
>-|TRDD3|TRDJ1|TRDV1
CALGELTHLSGLGDCWRDKLIF
TGTGCTCTTGGGGAACTCACCCACCTTTCTGGGCTGGGGGATTGTTGGAGAGATAAACTCATCTTT
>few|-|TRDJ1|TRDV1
CALGILPSQRTERDPRYTDKLIF
TGTGCTCTTGGGATACTCCCGTCCCAACGTACTGAAAGGGATCCGCGGTACACCGATAAACTCATCTTT
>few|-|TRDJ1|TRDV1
CALGTEGSYTDKLIF
TGTGCTCTTGGGACGGAGGGGTCGTACACCGATAAACTCATCTTT
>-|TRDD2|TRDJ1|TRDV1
CALGPPSYKARAGDKLIF
TGTGCTCTTGGGCCCCCTTCCTACAAGGCCAGGGCGGGCGATAAACTCATCTTT
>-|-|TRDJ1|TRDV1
CALGEGWKYTDKLIF
TGTGCTCTTGGGGAAGGGTGGAAGTACACCGATAAACTCATCTTT
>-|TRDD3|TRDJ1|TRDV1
CALGTSNWGTGHDKLIF
TGTGCTCTTGGTACTTCGAACTGGGGGACCGGACACGATAAACTCATCTTT
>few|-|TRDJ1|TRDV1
CALGESGTDKLIF
TGTGCTCTTGGGGAATCTGGGACCGATAAACTCATCTTT
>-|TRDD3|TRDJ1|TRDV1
CALGETPSPTGGYCYLIF
TGTGCTCTTGGGGAAACTCCTTCTCCAACTGGGGGATACTGTTATCTCATCTTT
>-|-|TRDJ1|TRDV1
CALGELTFGLPPWGLGTLTDKLIF
TGTGCTCTTGGGGAACTAACCTTCGGCCTTCCTCCTTGGGGACTGGGGACCCTAACCGATAAACTCATCTTT
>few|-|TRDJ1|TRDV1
CALGEPCLGTHPFLTDKLIF
TGTGCTCTTGGGGAACCCTGCCTTGGGACCCATCCTTTCTTAACAGATAAACTCATCTTT
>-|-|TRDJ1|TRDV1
CALGPVPYSGSDKLIF
TGTGCTCTTGGGCCTGTCCCCTACTCTGGGTCCGATAAACTCATCTTT
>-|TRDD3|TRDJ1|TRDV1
CALGIPALGDTDDKLIF
TGTGCTCTTGGGATCCCGGCCCTGGGGGATACGGACGATAAACTCATCTTT
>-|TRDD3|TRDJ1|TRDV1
CALGEFSRSGGFGNKLIF
TGTGCTCTTGGGGAATTTTCACGTTCTGGGGGATTTGGGAATAAACTCATCTTT